The 2 T cell receptor beta chains below come from one sample, sequenced in a study of blood T cells in healthy people across ages. A second about 6 to 12 cycle PCR used barcoded and J-beta primers. TCRdb re-derived calls from the 5' RACE reads in MiXCR, one entry per CDR3 protein. The table lists 1,300,000 or so distinct CDR3 sequences, roughly 59% of them singletons. The specimen was blood. Receptor source: a man between 18 and 35 years old in good health.

V gene TRBV20-1 combines with J gene TRBJ1-4; D uncertain. This CDR3 is 15 amino acids long. V shed 0 bases and J shed 7 bases, with 15 bases lying between them. The germline V gene has CDR1 DFQATT and CDR2 SNEGSKA (reference sequence). The CDR3 DNA follows: TGCAGTGCTAGAGATTCGGTCTTCGAGGGTGAAAAACTGTTTTTT. The encoded protein is CSARDSVFEGEKLFF.

The rearrangement links TRBV2 to TRBJ2-2, with TRBD2 matching over 7 bases. V was pared by 0 bases and J by 6 bases, with 4 bases of the junction left unmatched. The CDR3 extends over 15 amino acids. CDR1 and CDR2 from the germline V gene are SNHLY and FYNNEI. CDR3 nucleotide sequence: TGTGCCAGCAGTGAAGCGGCGGGAGTGGCCGGGGAGCTGTTTTTT. Protein product: CASSEAAGVAGELFF.